The rows below give T cell receptor beta chains drawn from one sample of a study of blood T cell repertoires in COVID-19. The table came from immunoSEQ multiplex PCR; TCRdb's copy has only in-frame clones and leaves some out. The data hold roughly 150,000 clones, with around 84% observed a single time. The sample taken for sequencing was peripheral blood. These receptors were obtained from a woman aged 50 to 60 in a cohort sampled during active or convalescent COVID-19. Each CDR3 is given with its conserved first and last residue. D genes are given only for firm matches. Clone size is shown for a subset of rows, as once, few, many or a class of expanded clone.

clone size: NA; D gene: TRBD2; V gene: TRBV6-2/TRBV6-3; J gene: TRBJ2-1; CDR3 protein: CASSSRLAGATEQFF; CDR3 DNA: TGTGCCAGCAGTTCACGACTAGCGGGGGCGACTGAGCAGTTCTTC
clone size: NA; D gene: TRBD1; V gene: TRBV12-3/TRBV12-4; J gene: TRBJ2-7; CDR3 protein: CASSIQGSYEQYF; CDR3 DNA: TGTGCCAGCAGCATACAGGGGTCCTACGAGCAGTACTTC
clone size: medium-sized; D gene: NA; V gene: TRBV27; J gene: TRBJ1-2; CDR3 protein: CASTIDGRNNYGYTF; CDR3 DNA: TGTGCCAGCACAATAGACGGGAGAAATAACTATGGCTACACCTTC
clone size: NA; D gene: NA; V gene: TRBV27; J gene: TRBJ2-2; CDR3 protein: CASSFSSNTGELFF; CDR3 DNA: TGTGCCAGCAGTTTCTCGTCGAACACCGGGGAGCTGTTTTTT
clone size: NA; D gene: TRBD2; V gene: TRBV10-2; J gene: TRBJ2-7; CDR3 protein: CATRIIAGDSYEQYF; CDR3 DNA: TGCGCCACCCGGATCATAGCGGGGGATTCCTACGAGCAGTACTTC
clone size: once; D gene: TRBD1; V gene: TRBV12-5; J gene: TRBJ1-2; CDR3 protein: CASGLAATGGRGYTF; CDR3 DNA: TGTGCTAGTGGTTTGGCAGCCACAGGGGGCAGGGGCTACACCTTC
clone size: NA; D gene: TRBD2; V gene: TRBV5-1; J gene: TRBJ2-5; CDR3 protein: CASRLAGQETQYF; CDR3 DNA: TGCGCCAGCCGGCTAGCGGGCCAAGAGACCCAGTACTTC
clone size: NA; D gene: NA; V gene: TRBV11-3; J gene: TRBJ2-7; CDR3 protein: CASSAVGRAHEQYF; CDR3 DNA: TGTGCCAGCAGCGCGGTCGGCAGGGCACACGAGCAGTACTTC
clone size: once; D gene: NA; V gene: TRBV5-1; J gene: TRBJ1-3; CDR3 protein: CASSGGTDSLGAGNTIYF; CDR3 DNA: TGCGCCAGCAGCGGAGGGACTGACTCTTTGGGGGCTGGAAACACCATATATTTT
clone size: NA; D gene: NA; V gene: TRBV3-1/TRBV3-2; J gene: TRBJ2-1; CDR3 protein: CASSQRSDNEQFF; CDR3 DNA: TGTGCCAGCAGCCAACGGTCGGACAATGAGCAGTTCTTC
clone size: few; D gene: NA; V gene: TRBV19; J gene: TRBJ2-7; CDR3 protein: CASSISQGTGEQYF; CDR3 DNA: TGTGCCAGTAGTATCAGTCAGGGAACAGGCGAGCAGTACTTC
clone size: few; D gene: TRBD1; V gene: TRBV11-3; J gene: TRBJ1-1; CDR3 protein: CASSVTGTGGEAFF; CDR3 DNA: TGTGCCAGCAGCGTAACCGGGACAGGGGGAGAAGCTTTCTTT
clone size: NA; D gene: TRBD1; V gene: TRBV24-1; J gene: TRBJ2-1; CDR3 protein: CATSDSGQYYNEQFF; CDR3 DNA: TGTGCCACCAGTGATTCGGGACAGTACTACAATGAGCAGTTCTTC
clone size: NA; D gene: NA; V gene: TRBV6-5; J gene: TRBJ1-2; CDR3 protein: CASSYTTGAGSYTF; CDR3 DNA: TGTGCCAGCAGTTACACGACCGGGGCGGGGAGCTACACCTTC
clone size: NA; D gene: TRBD1; V gene: TRBV6-5; J gene: TRBJ2-7; CDR3 protein: CASRRQGESPEQYF; CDR3 DNA: TGTGCCAGCAGACGACAGGGGGAGTCCCCCGAGCAGTACTTC
clone size: NA; D gene: TRBD1; V gene: TRBV4-2; J gene: TRBJ1-1; CDR3 protein: CASSRDLQGDTEAFF; CDR3 DNA: TGTGCCAGCAGCCGGGACCTTCAGGGGGACACTGAAGCTTTCTTT
clone size: NA; D gene: NA; V gene: TRBV6-2/TRBV6-3; J gene: TRBJ1-6; CDR3 protein: CASRYTGIASPLHF; CDR3 DNA: TGTGCCAGCAGATACACAGGGATCGCTTCACCCCTCCACTTT
clone size: NA; D gene: TRBD2; V gene: TRBV7-3; J gene: TRBJ2-3; CDR3 protein: CASSLGLAGFTDTQYF; CDR3 DNA: TGTGCCAGCAGCTTAGGGCTAGCGGGGTTCACAGATACGCAGTATTTT
clone size: NA; D gene: NA; V gene: TRBV24-1; J gene: TRBJ1-5; CDR3 protein: CATSDSFRRNQPQHF; CDR3 DNA: TGTGCCACCAGTGATTCTTTTCGGAGGAATCAGCCCCAGCATTTT
clone size: NA; D gene: TRBD1; V gene: TRBV3-1/TRBV3-2; J gene: TRBJ1-2; CDR3 protein: CASSYRQGTSGYTF; CDR3 DNA: TGTGCCAGCAGTTACCGACAGGGAACTAGTGGCTACACCTTC
clone size: once; D gene: NA; V gene: TRBV5-6; J gene: TRBJ1-1; CDR3 protein: CASSFNFVEAFF; CDR3 DNA: TGTGCCAGCAGCTTTAACTTCGTGGAAGCTTTCTTT
clone size: once; D gene: NA; V gene: TRBV9; J gene: TRBJ2-6; CDR3 protein: CASSQVTGANVLTF; CDR3 DNA: TGTGCCAGCAGCCAGGTAACTGGGGCCAACGTCCTGACTTTC
clone size: NA; D gene: NA; V gene: TRBV2; J gene: TRBJ1-6; CDR3 protein: CAGQGAIIDSPLHF; CDR3 DNA: TGTGCCGGGCAGGGTGCTATAATTGATTCACCCCTCCACTTT
clone size: NA; D gene: NA; V gene: TRBV6-5; J gene: TRBJ1-1; CDR3 protein: CASTPGRGGNTEAFF; CDR3 DNA: TGTGCCAGCACCCCCGGCAGGGGTGGAAACACTGAAGCTTTCTTT
clone size: NA; D gene: NA; V gene: TRBV11-2; J gene: TRBJ1-1; CDR3 protein: CASSFQVMNTEAFF; CDR3 DNA: TGTGCCAGCAGCTTCCAGGTGATGAACACTGAAGCTTTCTTT
clone size: NA; D gene: NA; V gene: TRBV7-8; J gene: TRBJ1-2; CDR3 protein: CASSSSLANYGYTF; CDR3 DNA: TGTGCCAGCAGCTCCTCACTAGCTAACTATGGCTACACCTTC
clone size: NA; D gene: TRBD1; V gene: TRBV19; J gene: TRBJ1-6; CDR3 protein: CASSTRTGGSYNSPLHF; CDR3 DNA: TGTGCCAGTAGTACCCGGACAGGGGGCTCCTATAATTCACCCCTCCACTTT